This T cell receptor beta chain derives from a study of blood T cell repertoires in COVID-19. Study at large: PBMCs, B-cell-depleted T cells, or T cells provided the cDNA or gDNA that made up the material.

J was trimmed by 7 bases and V by 2 bases; bases with no gene match: 5. The CDR3 is 15 amino acids. The germline V gene encodes CDR1 LGHDT and CDR2 YNNKEL (reference sequence). TCRdb's copy holds only in-frame clones and misses some; the assay was immunoSEQ multiplex PCR. The table has around 100,000 clones, 65% to 90% seen once. The clonotype originates from a man older than 75 with acute or convalescent COVID-19. V usage is TRBV3-1 (or the pseudogene TRBV3-2) and J usage is TRBJ2-2, with 9 bases aligning to TRBD2. The specimen sequenced was peripheral blood. CDR3 in DNA: TGTGCCAGCAGCCAATATCGGCGGGAGGGCGGGGAGCTGTTTTTT. Translated, it gives CASSQYRREGGELFF.